The next 10 T cell receptor beta chains were all read from a single sample in a study of T cells in narcolepsy. Their antigen targets remain unknown. Data came from immunoSEQ multiplex PCR; TCRdb stores just in-frame clones and leaves some out. The sample includes 500 to 650 clones, 29% seen only once; the top ten take around 40%. The sequencing input was cultured CD4+ T cells from cerebrospinal fluid. These TCRs come from a human donor with narcolepsy.

The rearrangement joins TRBV5-4 to TRBJ2-1, with TRBD2 matching 11 bases. Germline V gene lookup returns CDR1 SGHNT and CDR2 YYREEE (reference sequence). CDR3 length equals 16 residues. The trim removed 2 bases at V and 12 bases at J, leaving 13 bases unmatched. In DNA, the CDR3 is TGTGCCAGCAGCTTAGAAGAGACTAGCGGGATCGGGCGGCAGTTCTTC. Translation: CASSLEETSGIGRQFF.

This clone is classed as hyperexpanded. The chain couples TRBV19 to TRBJ2-1, with 16 bases that match TRBD2. CDR1 and CDR2 (germline): LNHDA, SQIVND (reference sequence). V shed 6 bases and J 6 bases; nucleotides not matched to a gene: 5. The CDR3 is 16 residues long. CDR3 sequence: CASRTGTSGRVNEQFF. As DNA, the CDR3 is TGTGCCAGTAGAACCGGGACTAGCGGGAGGGTCAATGAGCAGTTCTTC.

This clone appeared a few times. The chain is built from TRBV7-4 and TRBJ2-7; tentatively, D is TRBD2 (5 bases). Trimming took off 3 bases at V and 9 bases at J, with 18 bases between the two ends. In germline, CDR1 is SGHVT, CDR2 SQSDAQ. This CDR3 has 14 residues. CDR3 in amino acids: CASSFGENPDGQYF. The CDR3 bases are TGTGCCAGCAGCTTCGGGGAAAACCCGGACGGGCAGTACTTC.

This chain joins TRBV6-5 and TRBJ2-7; no clear D. The CDR3 has 13 residues. The ends were cut back, 0 bases at V and 6 bases at J, with 9 bases in the middle. Germline CDR1 reads MNHEY; CDR2 reads SVGAGI. CDR3 bases: TGTGCCAGCAGTTACTCGGAGTGGATCGAGCAGTACTTC. It yields the protein CASSYSEWIEQYF.

The chain joins TRBV6-9 to TRBJ1-1; maybe TRBD1 (6 bases). Trimming left V 6 bases short and J 5 bases short, with 22 bases between. Germline V lookup: CDR1 MNHGY, CDR2 SVAAGI. The CDR3 extends over 16 amino acids. The CDR3 DNA reads TGTGCCAGCAGCTATGCAGGGGCCACCGGTCGAACTGAAGCTTTCTTT. Translating gives CASSYAGATGRTEAFF.

The V and J genes are TRBV6-5 and TRBJ1-1; D not resolved. CDR3 length: 12 amino acids. The germline gives CDR1 MNHEY, CDR2 SVGAGI. Trimming cost V 6 bases and J 5 bases, with 10 bases left between them. The CDR3 here is CASSQSRTEAFF. CDR3 coding DNA: TGTGCCAGCAGCCAATCGAGGACTGAAGCTTTCTTT.

This clone showed up just a few times. It differs at one base from a far larger clone, so likely a read error. V gene TRBV4-3 combines with J gene TRBJ2-1, with D unresolved. This CDR3 is built from 11 residues. Per the germline V gene, CDR1 is LGHNA and CDR2 is YSLEER. The V end lost 5 bases, the J end lost 6 bases, and 5 bases lay between the germline ends. This CDR3 is CASSLINEQFF. The CDR3, as DNA: TGCGCCAGCAGCTTAATCAATGAGCAGTTCTTC.

The rearrangement links TRBV5-8 to TRBJ2-7, with D unclear. The CDR3 totals 16 residues. Germline V lookup: CDR1 SGHTS, CDR2 YDEGEE. The V and J ends lost 1 base and 9 bases respectively, with 23 bases between them. The CDR3 protein is CASSLWQVNAIRGQYF. In DNA form, the CDR3 reads TGTGCCAGCAGCTTGTGGCAGGTCAATGCCATACGAGGGCAGTACTTC. Together with reference TRBV5-8 and TRBJ2-7, the CDR3 gives the full variable domain: EAGVTQSPTHLIKTRGQQATLRCSPISGHTSVYWYQQALGLGLQFLLWYDEGEERNRGNFPPRFSGRQFPNYSSELNVNALELEDSALYLCASSLWQVNAIRGQYFGPGTRLTVT.

This clone was counted between two and nine times. The chain has TRBV15 and TRBJ2-2, with TRBD1 identical over 7 bases. The germline gives CDR1 LNHNV, CDR2 YYDKDF (reference sequence). The CDR3 runs 15 residues. The trim removed 6 bases at V and 7 bases at J, leaving 11 bases unmatched. The DNA of the CDR3 is TGTGCCACCAGGACCACAGGGGTGGGCCACGGGGAGCTGTTTTTT. Translation: CATRTTGVGHGELFF.

The V gene is TRBV11-2, the J gene TRBJ1-1; maybe TRBD1 (5 bases). CDR3 size: 13 residues. Germline-derived CDR1 and CDR2 are SGHAT and FQNNGV. Trimming pared 6 bases from V and 5 bases from J, leaving 13 bases between. The CDR3 loop reads CASSYPEGTEAFF. The CDR3 DNA reads TGTGCCAGCAGTTACCCCGAGGGGACTGAAGCTTTCTTT.